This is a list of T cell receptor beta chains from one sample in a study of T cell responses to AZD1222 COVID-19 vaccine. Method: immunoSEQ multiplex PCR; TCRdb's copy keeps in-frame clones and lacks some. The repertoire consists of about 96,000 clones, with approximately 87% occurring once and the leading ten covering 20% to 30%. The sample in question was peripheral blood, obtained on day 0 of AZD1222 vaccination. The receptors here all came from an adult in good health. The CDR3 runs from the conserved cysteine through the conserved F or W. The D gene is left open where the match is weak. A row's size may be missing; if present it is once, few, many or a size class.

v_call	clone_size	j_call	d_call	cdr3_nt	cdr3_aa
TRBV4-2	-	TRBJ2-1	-	TGTGCCAGCAGCCAAGGGGACGGGAGCTCCTACAATGAGCAGTTCTTC	CASSQGDGSSYNEQFF
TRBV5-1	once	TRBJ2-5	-	TGCGCCAGCACCGTAGGACATCAAGAGACCCAGTACTTC	CASTVGHQETQYF
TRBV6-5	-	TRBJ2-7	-	TGTGCCAGCAGTTACTCGGTCGCTCGCTCCTACGAGCAGTACTTC	CASSYSVARSYEQYF
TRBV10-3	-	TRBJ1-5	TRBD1	TGTGCCATCAGTGAGTCGGTAGGGGGCAGCAATCAGCCCCAGCATTTT	CAISESVGGSNQPQHF
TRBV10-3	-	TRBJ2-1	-	TGTGCCATCAGGGGGAGGGACAGTTTGGGTGAGCAGTTCTTC	CAIRGRDSLGEQFF
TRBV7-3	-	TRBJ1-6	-	TGTGCCAGCAGCTCTGGACTGTCTAATTCACCCCTCCACTTT	CASSSGLSNSPLHF
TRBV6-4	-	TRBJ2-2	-	TGTGCCAGCAGTGAACAGAGCACCGGGGAGCTGTTTTTT	CASSEQSTGELFF
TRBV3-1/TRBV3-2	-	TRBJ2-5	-	TGTGCCAGCAGCCTCAGGACAAACCTACTCCAAGAGACCCAGTACTTC	CASSLRTNLLQETQYF
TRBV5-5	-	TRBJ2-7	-	TGTGCCAGCAGCAGCGTCCCAAGGGGGACCTACGAGCAGTACTTC	CASSSVPRGTYEQYF
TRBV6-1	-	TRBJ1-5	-	TGTGCCAGCAGTGAAGTTGGAGGCCTCTATCAGCCCCAGCATTTT	CASSEVGGLYQPQHF
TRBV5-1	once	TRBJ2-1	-	TGCGCCAGAAACCTTCGTCTAGCGTCCCCCTACAATGAGCAGTTCTTC	CARNLRLASPYNEQFF
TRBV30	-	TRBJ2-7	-	TGTGCCTGGAGTAGGGGGGTTGGCGAGCAGTACTTC	CAWSRGVGEQYF
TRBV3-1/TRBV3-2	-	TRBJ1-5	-	TGTGCCAGCAGCCAAGATGCCACCCCATGGCAGCCCCAGCATTTT	CASSQDATPWQPQHF
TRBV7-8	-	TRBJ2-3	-	TGTGCCAGCAGAACGCCGACACGTTCTAGGGATACGCAGTATTTT	CASRTPTRSRDTQYF
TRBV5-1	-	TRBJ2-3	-	TGCGCCAGCAGCCCCCCCACGGGTACGCAGTATTTT	CASSPPTGTQYF
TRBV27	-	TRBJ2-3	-	TGTGCCAGCAGTTTCCCTGTCACAGATACGCAGTATTTT	CASSFPVTDTQYF
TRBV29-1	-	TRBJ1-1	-	TGCAGCGTTGGGCCCAGGAAGGACACTGAAGCTTTCTTT	CSVGPRKDTEAFF
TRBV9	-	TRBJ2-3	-	TGTGCCAGCACCCTCCGGGGGGCGGGAGATACGCAGTATTTT	CASTLRGAGDTQYF
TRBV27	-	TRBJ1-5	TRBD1	TGTGCCAGCAGTTCGGGACAGATTAATCAGCCCCAGCATTTT	CASSSGQINQPQHF
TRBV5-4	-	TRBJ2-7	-	TGTGCCAGCAGCTTGCGGGGGGCTGTCAACGAGCAGTACTTC	CASSLRGAVNEQYF
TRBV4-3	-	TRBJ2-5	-	TGCGCCAGCAGCCAAGATGGCAGGGGCCGAGAGACCCAGTACTTC	CASSQDGRGRETQYF
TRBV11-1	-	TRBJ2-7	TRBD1	TGTGCCAGCAGCCTCCACAGGGGATTATCCTACGAGCAGTACTTC	CASSLHRGLSYEQYF
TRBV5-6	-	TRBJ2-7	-	TGTGCCAGCAGTCCGGGACCTAACGTCGAGCAGTACTTC	CASSPGPNVEQYF
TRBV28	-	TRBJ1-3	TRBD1	TGTGCCAGCAGTCCGACAGGGAGCTCTGGAAACACCATATATTTT	CASSPTGSSGNTIYF
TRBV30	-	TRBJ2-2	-	TGTGCCTGGAGAGCCGGCCCGAACACCGGGGAGCTGTTTTTT	CAWRAGPNTGELFF
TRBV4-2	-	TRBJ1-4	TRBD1	TGTGCCAGCTCCTCGGACAGGGATAAAAAACTGTTTTTT	CASSSDRDKKLFF
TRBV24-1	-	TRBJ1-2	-	TGTGCCACCAGTGGGTCCGGAGCCTATGGCTACACCTTC	CATSGSGAYGYTF
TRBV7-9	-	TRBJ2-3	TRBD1	TGTGCCAGCTCCACAGGGGGGAGCACAGATACGCAGTATTTT	CASSTGGSTDTQYF
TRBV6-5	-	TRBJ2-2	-	TGTGCCAGCAGTTACCGACAGGGAGGTACCGGGGAGCTGTTTTTT	CASSYRQGGTGELFF
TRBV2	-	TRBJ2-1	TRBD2	TGTGCCAGCAGAGGGCTAGCGGGGAACAATGAGCAGTTCTTC	CASRGLAGNNEQFF
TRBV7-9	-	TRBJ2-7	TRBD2	TGTGCCAGCAGCGGACTAGCGGGAGGGCCGAGGTCCTACGAGCAGTACTTC	CASSGLAGGPRSYEQYF
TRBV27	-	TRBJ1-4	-	TGTGCCAGCAGTCAAGCGGGACTAGGTGAAAAACTGTTTTTT	CASSQAGLGEKLFF
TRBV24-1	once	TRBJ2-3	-	TGTGCCACGGCAGGGGCCGGAGATACGCAGTATTTT	CATAGAGDTQYF
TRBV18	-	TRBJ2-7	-	TGTGCCAGCTCACCCCCCGGCAGGAACGAGCAGTACTTC	CASSPPGRNEQYF
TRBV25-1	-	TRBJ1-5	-	TGTGCCAGCAGTGAATCCCATCAGCCCCAGCATTTT	CASSESHQPQHF
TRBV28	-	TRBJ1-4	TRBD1	TGTGCCAGCAGTTCACCCGGGACAGGGGGTGAAAAACTGTTTTTT	CASSSPGTGGEKLFF
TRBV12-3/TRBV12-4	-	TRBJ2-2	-	TGTGCCAGCAGGCCAGAGGGAGGCGGGGAGCTGTTTTTT	CASRPEGGGELFF
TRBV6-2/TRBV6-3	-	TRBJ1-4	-	TGTGCCAGCAGTTCCAACGAAGCGGGGAATGAAAAACTGTTTTTT	CASSSNEAGNEKLFF
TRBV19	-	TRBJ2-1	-	TGTGCCAGTAGTATAGGGGCACCCGGCAATGAGCAGTTCTTC	CASSIGAPGNEQFF
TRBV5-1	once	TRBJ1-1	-	TGCGCCAGCAGCTTTTCCCAGGGGAACACTGAAGCTTTCTTT	CASSFSQGNTEAFF
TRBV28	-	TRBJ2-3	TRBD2	TGTGCCAGCAGTTTGTCCGCTAGCGGAACAGATACGCAGTATTTT	CASSLSASGTDTQYF
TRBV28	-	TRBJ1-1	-	TGTGCCAGCATCTCCTACGGCACTGAAGCTTTCTTT	CASISYGTEAFF
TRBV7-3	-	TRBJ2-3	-	TGTGCCAGCAGCCTTGACAGGCCAGATACGCAGTATTTT	CASSLDRPDTQYF
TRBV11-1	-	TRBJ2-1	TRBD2	TGTGCCAGTAGCATAGAGGGACGGGAGGCCCCGAATGAGCAGTTCTTC	CASSIEGREAPNEQFF